This passage covers 27 T cell receptor beta chains from one sample sequenced in a study of shared clonotypes between healthy human individuals. The table came from immunoSEQ multiplex PCR; TCRdb's copy has only in-frame clones and leaves some out. The sample consists of under 1,900,000 clones, 97% to 99% of them appearing once. Sequenced material: naive CD4+ T cells sorted from blood. Subset given: CD45RA+ positively selected. These receptors originate from a man aged 25 to 40 in good health.

Comment on this clone: At one boundary the junction diverges from the germline segment, which might be a read error. J is TRBJ2-2 and V is TRBV27; D gene uncertain. Germline CDR1 is MNHEY and CDR2 is SMNVEV (reference sequence). The CDR3 length is 16 residues. The CDR3 loop is CASGLAPYGISGELFF. CDR3 nucleotide sequence: TGTGCCAGCGGTTTAGCCCCATATGGGATCTCCGGGGAGCTGTTTTTT.

The chain uses TRBV2 and TRBJ2-7; D is ambiguous. Germline V gene lookup returns CDR1 SNHLY and CDR2 FYNNEI. This CDR3 spans 13 amino acids. Trimming pared 8 bases from V and 1 base from J, leaving 12 bases between. The CDR3 protein is CASASVLSYEQYF. In DNA form, the CDR3 reads TGTGCCAGCGCCTCGGTCCTGTCCTACGAGCAGTACTTC. Looking up the rest from reference TRBV2 and TRBJ2-7 gives the full variable domain: EPEVTQTPSHQVTQMGQEVILRCVPISNHLYFYWYRQILGQKVEFLVSFYNNEISEKSEIFDDQFSVERPDGSNFTLKIRSTKLEDSAMYFCASASVLSYEQYFGPGTRLTVT.

V usage is TRBV2 and J usage is TRBJ1-5; a weak D match, TRBD1 (5 bases). V lost 1 base, J lost 2 bases, and 9 bases lay in between. In germline, CDR1 is SNHLY, CDR2 FYNNEI. This CDR3 spans 15 amino acids. CDR3 amino acids: CASSEGQGGNQPQHF. The CDR3 DNA reads TGTGCCAGCAGTGAAGGCCAGGGTGGCAATCAGCCCCAGCATTTT.

This clone was picked up a small number of times. The rearrangement links TRBV29-1 to TRBJ1-1, with D unclear. The CDR3 runs to 10 residues. Trimming pared 4 bases from V and 3 bases from J, leaving 3 bases between. The germline CDR1 and CDR2 sequences are SQVTM and ANQGSEA. The CDR3 reads CSVAHTEAFF. The CDR3 DNA sequence: TGCAGCGTTGCCCACACTGAAGCTTTCTTT.

The rearrangement links TRBV6-6 to TRBJ2-3; 10 nucleotides agree with TRBD2. Per germline, CDR1 MNHNY and CDR2 SVGAGI (reference sequence). The length of the CDR3 is 16 residues. Unmatched junction bases numbered 3, after V lost 0 bases and J lost 3 bases. In DNA, the CDR3 is TGTGCCAGCAGTTACTCACAGCGGGAGGGTACAGATACGCAGTATTTT. Translated, it gives CASSYSQREGTDTQYF.

The rearrangement links TRBV30 to TRBJ1-2, with D perhaps matching TRBD1 (5 bases). Looked up from germline, CDR1 is GTSNPN and CDR2 is SVGIG (reference sequence). The CDR3 is 13 residues long. The V and J ends lost 1 base and 4 bases respectively, with 10 bases between them. The CDR3 loop reads CAWSETAPYGYTF. CDR3 DNA sequence: TGTGCCTGGAGTGAGACAGCGCCCTATGGCTACACCTTC.

The CDR3 protein is CASSQDLAARADGEQFF. CDR3 DNA sequence: TGCGCCAGCAGCCAAGACCTAGCGGCCCGGGCGGATGGTGAGCAGTTCTTC. The chain uses TRBV4-1 and TRBJ2-1; TRBD2 matches at 7 bases. CDR3 length equals 17 residues. CDR1 is MGHRA and CDR2 is YSYEKL in the germline V gene. J was trimmed by 9 bases and V by 0 bases; bases with no gene match: 14.

The rearrangement joins TRBV21-1 to TRBJ2-2. TRBV21-1 is described as a pseudogene. This CDR3 contains 15 residues. CDR3: CASNHRTVNTGELFF. In nucleotides, the CDR3 is TGTGCCAGCAATCATAGGACCGTGAACACCGGGGAGCTGTTTTTT.

The chain has TRBV25-1 and TRBJ2-2; possible D gene TRBD2, 6 bases. Trimming took 5 bases from V and 8 from J, leaving 18 bases between them. Germline V gives CDR1 MGHDK, CDR2 SYGVNS. CDR3 length equals 15 residues. CDR3 loop: CASSHSRDGGGELFF. The CDR3 DNA is TGTGCCAGCAGTCATTCCCGGGACGGGGGAGGGGAGCTGTTTTTT.

This rearrangement joins TRBV12-1 to TRBJ1-1. TRBV12-1 is a pseudogene segment. This CDR3 contains 12 residues. The CDR3 DNA sequence: TGTGCCATCCGGCCCCTGAACACTGAAGCTTTCTTT. Its translation: CAIRPLNTEAFF.

The rearrangement links TRBV5-6 to TRBJ2-1; TRBD1 agrees at 10 bases. J gave up 7 bases and V 4 bases, and 11 bases lay outside the gene matches. Germline CDR1 SGHDT, CDR2 YYEEEE. The CDR3 extends over 16 amino acids. The CDR3 sequence: CASSLLGDRGLNEQFF. The CDR3 nucleotides are TGTGCCAGCAGCCTGCTGGGGGACAGGGGACTAAATGAGCAGTTCTTC.

This clone was seen once. This rearrangement joins TRBV10-3 to TRBJ1-4; no definite D call. Trimming shortened V by 0 bases and J by 8 bases, and 19 bases separated the two germline ends. Germline lookup yields CDR1 ENHRY and CDR2 SYGVKD. The CDR3 has 17 residues. The CDR3 region has the DNA TGTGCCATCAGTGAGTCGACGGGGATGTCCTTAGGGGAAAAACTGTTTTTT. It encodes CAISESTGMSLGEKLFF.

The chain uses TRBV5-1 and TRBJ2-7; 7 bases are a match to TRBD2. V lost 1 base to trimming and J lost 7 bases; unmatched junction nucleotides: 11. The CDR3 has 15 residues. Germline-derived CDR1 and CDR2 are SGHRS and YFSETQ. The CDR3 loop is CASSLKSGISGEQYF. The CDR3 DNA reads TGCGCCAGCAGCTTGAAGAGCGGGATCTCTGGGGAGCAGTACTTC.

The chain links TRBV6-4 to TRBJ2-2, with 7 bases fitting TRBD1. The CDR3 totals 16 residues. In germline, CDR1 is MRHNA, CDR2 SNTAGT. Trimming removed 6 bases from V and 0 bases from J; junction bases left unmatched: 7. DNA for the CDR3: TGTGCCAGCAGCAAGACCGGGACAGCGAACACCGGGGAGCTGTTTTTT. Translated, it gives CASSKTGTANTGELFF.

This sequence joins TRBV18 and TRBJ1-4; a possible D gene is TRBD1 (6 bases). V was trimmed by 3 bases and J by 2 bases, leaving 16 bases between them. In germline, CDR1 is KGHSH, CDR2 LQKENI. The CDR3 length is 17 residues. Written as DNA, the CDR3 is TGTGCCAGCTCACCCGTGTCGGGGGCTGGTACTAATGAAAAACTGTTTTTT. The encoded protein is CASSPVSGAGTNEKLFF. Full variable domain (rest looked up from reference TRBV18 and TRBJ1-4): NAGVMQNPRHLVRRRGQEARLRCSPMKGHSHVYWYRQLPEEGLKFMVYLQKENIIDESGMPKERFSAEFPKEGPSILRIQQVVRGDSAAYFCASSPVSGAGTNEKLFFGSGTQLSVL.

This chain connects TRBV19 to TRBJ2-3; 10 bases line up with TRBD1. This CDR3 comprises 14 residues. J was trimmed by 3 bases and V by 6 bases; bases with no gene match: 3. CDR1 and CDR2 (germline): LNHDA, SQIVND (reference sequence). CDR3 loop: CASRGTGETDTQYF. The CDR3 DNA follows: TGTGCCAGTAGAGGGACAGGGGAAACAGATACGCAGTATTTT.

The chain couples TRBV18 to TRBJ2-3; a possible D gene is TRBD2 (6 bases). Germline V gene data show CDR1 as KGHSH and CDR2 as LQKENI. Between the trimmed V and J ends, which lost 5 bases and 0 bases, there was a span of 15 bases. The CDR3 has 16 amino acids. The CDR3 spells CASSAGRAGSTDTQYF. In DNA form, the CDR3 reads TGTGCCAGCTCAGCCGGGAGAGCGGGTAGCACAGATACGCAGTATTTT.

V usage is TRBV19 and J usage is TRBJ1-5, with unresolved D. The CDR3 runs 14 residues. The germline CDR1 and CDR2 sequences are LNHDA and SQIVND (reference sequence). Trimming took 6 bases from V and 4 from J, leaving 13 bases between them. In DNA, the CDR3 is TGTGCCAGTAGCAGCCGGAACGGAAATCAGCCCCAGCATTTT. This codes for CASSSRNGNQPQHF.

The chain carries TRBV5-8 and TRBJ2-7; D is undetermined. CDR1 is SGHTS and CDR2 is YDEGEE in the germline V gene. CDR3 length: 16 residues. The germline V and J ends were trimmed by 0 bases and 3 bases, with 16 bases remaining between them. This CDR3 is CASSLGWQDRGYEQYF. CDR3 DNA: TGTGCCAGCAGCTTGGGTTGGCAGGACCGAGGCTACGAGCAGTACTTC.

The V call is TRBV30, the J call TRBJ1-5; TRBD1 aligns across 9 bases. Germline V gene sequence: CDR1 GTSNPN, CDR2 SVGIG (reference sequence). This CDR3 has 15 amino acids. V dropped 1 base and J dropped 5; count of bases not matched to a gene: 6. The CDR3: CAWSAGDREDQPQHF. CDR3 nucleotide sequence: TGTGCCTGGAGTGCCGGGGACAGGGAGGATCAGCCCCAGCATTTT.

This sequence joins TRBV5-1 and TRBJ1-1; D perhaps matches TRBD1 (6 bases). Trimming stripped 5 bases from V and 1 base from J, with 15 bases between. Germline lookup yields CDR1 SGHRS and CDR2 YFSETQ. CDR3 size: 15 residues. The CDR3 sequence: CASRFIPGQNTEAFF. The CDR3 coding sequence is TGCGCCAGCAGATTTATCCCGGGACAGAACACTGAAGCTTTCTTT.

The genes are TRBV5-1 and TRBJ1-2; 8 nucleotides line up with TRBD1. This CDR3 has 15 amino acids. CDR1 and CDR2 (germline): SGHRS, YFSETQ. The junction had 9 bases not matched to a gene; V was cut back by 4 bases and J by 4 bases. The CDR3 loop reads CASSPGQGAAYGYTF. In nucleotides, the CDR3 is TGCGCCAGCAGCCCGGGGCAGGGGGCTGCCTATGGCTACACCTTC.

This chain links TRBV7-9 with TRBJ1-5; D perhaps matches TRBD1 (6 bases). Germline V CDR1 and CDR2: SEHNR, FQNEAQ (reference sequence). The CDR3 is 15 residues long. Trimming cost V 2 bases and J 0 bases, with 8 bases left between them. CDR3: CASSLSGASNQPQHF. The CDR3 coding sequence is TGTGCCAGCAGCTTATCAGGGGCTAGCAATCAGCCCCAGCATTTT.

About this clone itself: The sample carries other DNA sequences with the same CDR3. The chain employs TRBV10-3 and TRBJ2-7; no definite D call. Deletions cut 6 bases from V and 3 bases from J, with 6 bases between. Per the germline V gene, CDR1 is ENHRY and CDR2 is SYGVKD. The length of the CDR3 is 11 residues. The CDR3 DNA follows: TGTGCCATCAGCGGTCTCTACGAGCAGTACTTC. This sequence encodes CAISGLYEQYF.

The DNA for the CDR3 is TGTGCCAGCAGCCCGTGGACTAGCGGGAGTTACAATGAGCAGTTCTTC. This translates into CASSPWTSGSYNEQFF. The chain has TRBV5-4 and TRBJ2-1; TRBD2 aligns across 13 bases. Germline CDR1 reads SGHNT; CDR2 reads YYREEE (reference sequence). The CDR3 length is 16 residues. The V and J ends lost 4 bases and 4 bases, in that order; junction bases with no gene match: 5.

For the CDR3, the DNA is TGTGCCATCAGTGGCGGACAGGGAGGCAATCAGCCCCAGCATTTT. Translation: CAISGGQGGNQPQHF. The V and J genes are TRBV10-3 and TRBJ1-5; 8 positions agree with TRBD1. CDR1 is ENHRY, CDR2 SYGVKD, per germline. The junction had 4 bases not matched to a gene; V was cut back by 4 bases and J by 2 bases. This CDR3 has 15 residues.

In DNA form, the CDR3 reads TGCGCCACCTATAGCTCACCTGGGGGCAATGAGCAGTTCTTC. Translated: CATYSSPGGNEQFF. This rearrangement joins TRBV5-1 to TRBJ2-1, with D possibly being TRBD1 or TRBD2 (5 bases each). Trimming left V 9 bases short and J 6 bases short, with 19 bases between. Germline loops: CDR1 SGHRS, CDR2 YFSETQ. This CDR3 has 14 amino acids.